The clone carrying this T cell receptor beta chain was observed a handful of times. Its antigen is not known. The CDR3 has 13 residues. Trimming at V came to 6 bases and at J to 6 bases, leaving 9 bases not matched to a gene. The germline V gene has CDR1 DFQATT and CDR2 SNEGSKA (reference sequence). Libraries were made from TCR beta cDNA, and they carried unique molecular identifiers. The authors obtained 540,000 or so cDNA molecules from around 0.96 to 9.9 million T cells. TCRdb reprocessed the PCR reads with MiXCR, giving one entry per CDR3 protein. The table includes about 760,000 distinct CDR3 sequences, roughly 29% detected once. The sample originates from a study of post-analysis software for immune sequencing data. Regarding the study as a whole: In multiple sclerosis, normalized Chao1 diversity was significantly below that of controls. When patients were compared with controls, 4 or 5 TRBV segments were more frequent, TRBV5-6, TRBV5-1 and TRBV20-1 among them.

The clonotype was recovered from a girl aged 10-17 years with multiple sclerosis. V and J are TRBV20-1 and TRBJ2-3; 7 bases fit TRBD1. The sample comprised blood. The CDR3 reads CSARGSSGDTQYF. In DNA, the CDR3 is TGCAGTGCCAGGGGGTCCTCCGGGGATACGCAGTATTTT.